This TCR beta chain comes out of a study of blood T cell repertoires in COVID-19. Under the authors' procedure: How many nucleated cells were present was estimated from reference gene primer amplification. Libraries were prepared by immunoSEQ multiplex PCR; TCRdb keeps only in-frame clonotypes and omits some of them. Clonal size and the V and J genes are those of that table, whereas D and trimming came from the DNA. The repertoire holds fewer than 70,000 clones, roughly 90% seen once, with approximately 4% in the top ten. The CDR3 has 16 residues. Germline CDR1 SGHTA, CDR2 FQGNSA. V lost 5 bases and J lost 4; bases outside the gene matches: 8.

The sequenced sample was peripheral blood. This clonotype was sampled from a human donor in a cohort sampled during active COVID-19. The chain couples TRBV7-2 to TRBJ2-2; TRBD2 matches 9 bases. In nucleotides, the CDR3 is TGTGCCAGCAGCCCCCAGGTAGCGGGAGTCACCGGGGAGCTGTTTTTT. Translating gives CASSPQVAGVTGELFF.